These 26 T cell receptor beta chains were all obtained from the same sample, sequenced in a study of tissue T cells after allogeneic stem cell transplantation. TCRdb's table, derived via immunoSEQ multiplex PCR, lists solely in-frame clones and lacks some. Of about 2,300 clones in the sample, approximately 59% are singletons; the top ten hold less than 3.5%. The sample comprised gut tissue. The source is a female BALB/c mouse in good health. As its MHC haplotype, the strain has H2-d.

Concerning this clone itself: Gene names refer to mouse genes. The read finishes 1 residue shy of the CDR3 end, and the germline J gene is used to complete it. This rearrangement joins TRBV2 to TRBJ2-1; 8 bases are a match to TRBD2. V lost 0 bases and J lost 7; bases outside the gene matches: 5. There are 15 residues in the CDR3. Germline V gene sequence: CDR1 LGHNA, CDR2 YSYQKL. CDR3 region: CASSQDTGGRAEQFF. The CDR3 bases that were read are TGTGCCAGCAGCCAAGATACGGGGGGGCGCGCTGAGCAGTTC.

On this clone itself: The genes are named according to mouse. Read data end 1 residue before the CDR3 end; the end is taken from the germline J gene. This chain joins TRBV30 and TRBJ1-4; 12 bases align to TRBD1. The germline gives CDR1 SQVVS, CDR2 ANEGSEA. Trimming at V came to 1 base and at J to 7 bases, leaving 4 bases not matched to a gene. This CDR3 region has 15 residues. CDR3 protein: CSSRVGTGGGERLFF. Partial CDR3 DNA: TGTAGTTCTAGAGTCGGGACAGGGGGCGGCGAAAGATTATTT. Combining the CDR3 with reference TRBV30 and TRBJ1-4 gives the whole variable domain SVLLYQKPNRDICQSGTSLKIQCVADSQVVSMFWYQQFQEQSLMLMATANEGSEATYESGFTKDKFPISRPNLTFSTLTVNNARPGDSSIYFCSSRVGTGGGERLFFGHGTKLSVL.

This clone has just a few counts. The gene symbols are mouse symbols. The read gets to within 1 residue of the CDR3 end, and the germline J gene fills in the rest. The V gene is TRBV13-2, the J gene TRBJ2-2, with 10 bases aligning to TRBD2. V gave up 0 bases and J gave up 1 base; unmatched junction bases: 12. Germline lookup yields CDR1 NNHNN and CDR2 SYGAGS (reference sequence). The CDR3 covers 20 residues. The sequenced CDR3 bases are TGTGCCAGCGGTGATGCGGGACTGGGGCTCCCCCTACTAAACACCGGGCAGCTCTAC. Protein: CASGDAGLGLPLLNTGQLY. In full, the CDR3 reads CASGDAGLGLPLLNTGQLYF.

Worth noting for this clone: Genes here carry mouse names. The CDR3 sequence is CASSSLGHSYNSPLYF. The covered CDR3 bases are TGTGCTAGCAGTAGCCTGGGACATTCCTATAATTCGCCCCTCTAC. This rearrangement joins TRBV17 to TRBJ1-6, with D maybe TRBD1 (6 bases). The CDR3 end falls 1 residue outside the read, so it is completed with the germline J gene. TRBJ1-6 is recorded as an ORF, its role being uncertain. The V and J ends lost 3 bases and 0 bases respectively, with 9 bases between them. Germline CDR1 is MNHDT and CDR2 is YYDKIL. The CDR3 is 16 amino acids.

Comment on this clone: Mouse gene names apply. The CDR3 extends 1 residue past the end of the read, so its final part is completed from the germline J gene. This chain joins TRBV2 and TRBJ2-3; 9 nucleotides align to TRBD2. CDR1 and CDR2 (germline): LGHNA, YSYQKL. J was trimmed by 3 bases and V by 1 base; bases with no gene match: 5. CDR3 length equals 16 residues. CDR3 in amino acids: CASSQVGGRGAETLYF. The CDR3 DNA, read in part, is TGTGCCAGCAGCCAAGTGGGGGGGCGAGGAGCAGAAACGCTGTAT.

This clone occurred a few times. Any gene name here is a mouse gene name. The read terminates 1 residue ahead of where the CDR3 ends, so the germline J gene completes it. The chain joins TRBV1 to TRBJ1-4; possibly TRBD1 for D (5 bases). CDR3 length equals 15 residues. V lost 1 base, J lost 3 bases, and 9 bases lay in between. Germline CDR1 NSQYPW, CDR2 LRSPGD (reference sequence). CDR3 in amino acids: CTCSAGGRTNERLFF. The covered CDR3 bases are TGCACCTGCAGTGCAGGGGGCAGAACCAACGAAAGATTATTT.

As concerns this clone: The gene names given are mouse names. The read stops 1 residue short of the end of the CDR3; the missing end is completed from the germline J gene. The rearrangement links TRBV5 to TRBJ2-7, with unresolved D. The CDR3 runs to 15 residues. The germline CDR1 and CDR2 sequences are LGHNA and YNLKQL (reference sequence). The ends were cut back, 0 bases at V and 4 bases at J, with 13 bases in the middle. The sequenced CDR3 bases are TGTGCCAGCAGCCAAGATGATAGGGAGGGATATGAACAGTAC. It translates to CASSQDDREGYEQY. The entire CDR3 protein is CASSQDDREGYEQYF.

About this clone: Gene names are mouse gene names. The read comes to an end 1 residue before the CDR3 does, leaving the germline J gene to fill in the end. This rearrangement joins TRBV19 to TRBJ1-3, with 8 bases identical to TRBD1. V gave up 4 bases and J gave up 0 bases; unmatched junction bases: 6. This CDR3 has 16 residues. Germline V gene sequence: CDR1 FNHDT, CDR2 SITEND (reference sequence). CDR3 amino acids: CASSPRTGNSGNTLYF. Incomplete CDR3 DNA: TGTGCCAGCAGTCCGAGGACAGGGAATTCTGGAAATACGCTCTAT.

Note on this clone: Germline and genes: mouse. The CDR3 spells CASSIDGTGGYNSPLYF. Partial CDR3 DNA: TGTGCCAGCAGTATAGATGGGACAGGGGGCTATAATTCGCCCCTCTAC. This rearrangement joins TRBV19 to TRBJ1-6; TRBD1 aligns across 11 bases. The read stops 1 residue short of the end of the CDR3; the missing end is completed from the germline J gene. TRBJ1-6 is an ORF for which the function is uncertain. The CDR3 has 17 amino acids. Germline lookup yields CDR1 FNHDT and CDR2 SITEND (reference sequence). The J segment lost 3 bases and the V segment lost 0 bases, leaving 2 bases of the junction unmatched.

As to this clone: Germline and genes: mouse. From the germline J gene comes the end of the CDR3, since the read stops 1 residue before it. This rearrangement joins TRBV19 to TRBJ2-3; D is unclear. Germline-derived CDR1 and CDR2 are FNHDT and SITEND (reference sequence). Trimming took 1 base from V and 0 from J, leaving 3 bases between them. This CDR3 contains 13 residues. Incomplete CDR3 DNA: TGTGCCAGCAGTATACTTAGTGCAGAAACGCTGTAT. This gives the protein CASSILSAETLY. The CDR3 in full is CASSILSAETLYF.

Comments on this clone: The genes are named according to mouse. The read falls 1 residue short of the CDR3 end, and the missing part is taken from the germline J gene. The chain combines TRBV13-3 with TRBJ2-1; 8 bases align to TRBD2. The CDR3 has 15 residues. V shed 5 bases, J shed 2 bases, and the junction held 6 bases outside the gene matches. Germline values: CDR1 NNHDY, CDR2 SYVADS. CDR3 sequence: CASSPPGGYYAEQFF. Partial CDR3 DNA: TGTGCCAGCAGCCCCCCTGGGGGGTACTATGCTGAGCAGTTC.

The table lists this clone with a few counts. Genes and germline are mouse. The read terminates 1 residue before the CDR3 end, so the remaining end is supplied by the germline J gene. The gene calls are TRBV4 and TRBJ2-7; TRBD2 matches at 12 bases. V lost 4 bases and J lost 6; bases outside the gene matches: 4. This CDR3 has 14 amino acids. Germline CDR1 is LGHDT and CDR2 is YNNKQL (reference sequence). The CDR3 bases that were read are TGTGCCAGCAGCTTGACTGGGGGGGCGCTTGAACAGTAC. This translates into CASSLTGGALEQY. The whole CDR3 protein reads CASSLTGGALEQYF.

This clone occurred a few times. Gene names refer to mouse genes. The CDR3 end lies 1 residue beyond the end of the read and is filled in from the germline J gene. This chain joins TRBV19 and TRBJ1-2; unclear D gene. The germline CDR1 and CDR2 sequences are FNHDT and SITEND (reference sequence). This CDR3 is built from 13 residues. With 0 bases removed from V and 4 bases from J, the gap between germline ends came to 7 bases. The CDR3 DNA, read in part, is TGTGCCAGCAGTATAGCGGGGTCCTCCGACTACACC. Amino acids: CASSIAGSSDYT. The CDR3 in full is CASSIAGSSDYTF. The whole variable domain, remainder taken from reference TRBV19 and TRBJ1-2, is GGIITQTPKFLIGQEGQKLTLKCQQNFNHDTMYWYRQDSGKGLRLIYYSITENDLQKGDLSEGYDASREKKSSFSLTVTSAQKNEMAVFLCASSIAGSSDYTFGSGTRLLVI.

A few counts support this clone. Mouse gene names and germline throughout. Read data end 1 residue before the CDR3 end; the end is taken from the germline J gene. V gene TRBV2 combines with J gene TRBJ1-5; no clear D gene. V lost 0 bases, J lost 0 bases, and 6 bases lay in between. This CDR3 is built from 15 residues. Germline V gene data show CDR1 as LGHNA and CDR2 as YSYQKL. CDR3 region: CASSQDATNNQAPLF. Incomplete CDR3 DNA: TGTGCCAGCAGCCAAGATGCCACTAACAACCAGGCTCCGCTT.

This clone has only one observation. The junction and the germline gene differ at one end; a read error may be behind it. Germline and genes: mouse. The read ends 1 residue shy of where the CDR3 ends; the end is completed using the germline J gene. The chain recombines TRBV1 with TRBJ2-1; either TRBD1 or TRBD2 may fit D (7 bases each). The V gene's germline CDR1 is NSQYPW and CDR2 LRSPGD (reference sequence). The CDR3 has 15 amino acids. CDR3 bases read: TGCACCTGCAGTGACCAGGGGGGGAACTATGCTGGGCAGTTC. Its protein product is CTCSDQGGNYAGQF. Given in full, the CDR3 is CTCSDQGGNYAGQFF.

A note on this clone: Gene names and germline refer to mouse. Read sequence stops 1 residue before the CDR3 end, and the germline J gene provides the missing end. The V and J genes are TRBV4 and TRBJ2-4; weak D call: TRBD1 (6 bases). This CDR3 has 12 residues. Per the germline V gene, CDR1 is LGHDT and CDR2 is YNNKQL (reference sequence). V lost 5 bases, J lost 4 bases, and 7 bases lay in between. CDR3 sequence reads: CASSRDKNTLYF. The sequenced part of the CDR3 DNA is TGTGCCAGCAGCCGGGACAAAAACACCTTGTAC.

With regard to this clone: Any gene name here is a mouse gene name. CDR3 DNA (partial): TGTGGTGCTAGACAGGGGGCAAACACAGAAGTCTTC. Translating gives CGARQGANTEVF. The whole CDR3 region reads CGARQGANTEVFF. V and J are TRBV20 and TRBJ1-1, with 8 nucleotides matching TRBD1. Read data end 1 residue before the CDR3 end; the end is taken from the germline J gene. Per the germline V gene, CDR1 is GFQATS and CDR2 is STVNSAI. V was pared by 3 bases and J by 0 bases, with 0 bases of the junction left unmatched. The CDR3 contains 13 residues.

As concerns this clone: Genes and germline come from the mouse. With the read ending 1 residue before the CDR3 end, the germline J gene is used to fill in that end. This rearrangement joins TRBV13-1 to TRBJ2-5; 11 bases agree with TRBD1. Per germline, CDR1 NSHNY and CDR2 SYGAGN. CDR3 size: 13 residues. Trimming cost V 7 bases and J 4 bases; bases outside gene matches: 2. CDR3 DNA (partial): TGTGCCAGCCGGGACAGGGGGGAAGACACCCAGTAC. This sequence encodes CASRDRGEDTQY. The whole CDR3 protein is CASRDRGEDTQYF.

With regard to this clone: The germline and genes are mouse ones. The sequence runs out 1 residue before the end of the CDR3; the remainder is reconstructed from the germline J gene. The J gene is TRBJ1-4, the V gene TRBV13-1, with D hard to call. The CDR3 consists of 15 residues. Germline assignment: CDR1 NSHNY and CDR2 SYGAGN. V was pared by 3 bases and J by 1 base, with 10 bases between. The CDR3 bases that were read are TGTGCCAGCAGTGTAGAGAGGCATTCCAACGAAAGATTATTT. Residues: CASSVERHSNERLF. The CDR3 as a whole reads CASSVERHSNERLFF.

Comments on this clone: These gene names are mouse names. The missing CDR3 end, 1 residue past where the read stops, is filled in from the germline J gene. J is TRBJ2-7 and V is TRBV4, with 12 bases fitting TRBD2. CDR1 LGHDT and CDR2 YNNKQL come from the germline V gene (reference sequence). The CDR3 has 14 residues. V was clipped by 5 bases and J by 4 bases; unmatched bases: 3. Incomplete CDR3 DNA: TGTGCCAGCAGCGCGGGACTGGGGGGATATGAACAGTAC. Encoded protein: CASSAGLGGYEQY. The entire CDR3 is CASSAGLGGYEQYF.

A note on this clone: Here the gene names and germline are mouse. The read falls 1 residue short of the CDR3 end, and the missing part is taken from the germline J gene. The rearrangement uses TRBV19 and TRBJ1-3; D unclear. The germline V gene encodes CDR1 FNHDT and CDR2 SITEND (reference sequence). The CDR3 is 15 amino acids. Trimming removed 0 bases from V and 0 bases from J, with 7 bases in between. CDR3 bases read: TGTGCCAGCAGTATAGCTACCAGTTCTGGAAATACGCTCTAT. Protein product: CASSIATSSGNTLY. The full CDR3 protein reads CASSIATSSGNTLYF. The complete variable domain, with remaining parts taken from reference TRBV19 and TRBJ1-3, reads GGIITQTPKFLIGQEGQKLTLKCQQNFNHDTMYWYRQDSGKGLRLIYYSITENDLQKGDLSEGYDASREKKSSFSLTVTSAQKNEMAVFLCASSIATSSGNTLYFGEGSRLIVV.

The table lists this clone with a few counts. Gene names and germline refer to mouse. CDR3 sequence: CAWSKDRGHQAPLF. The sequenced part of the CDR3 DNA is TGTGCCTGGAGTAAGGACAGGGGACACCAGGCTCCGCTT. The V and J genes are TRBV31 and TRBJ1-5; 9 nucleotides align to TRBD1. The read stops 1 residue short of the end of the CDR3; the missing end is completed from the germline J gene. The V gene's germline CDR1 is GKSSPN and CDR2 SITVG. CDR3 length: 14 residues. V dropped 2 bases and J dropped 5; count of bases not matched to a gene: 4.

Concerning this clone: Any gene name here is a mouse gene name. From the germline J gene comes the end of the CDR3, since the read stops 1 residue before it. The J gene is TRBJ2-5, the V gene TRBV19, with no clear D. The CDR3 loop spans 14 amino acids. Germline V lookup: CDR1 FNHDT, CDR2 SITEND (reference sequence). V was pared by 2 bases and J by 0 bases, with 7 bases between. Here the CDR3 reads CASSIDNNQDTQYF. CDR3 DNA, as far as it was read: TGTGCCAGCAGTATTGACAATAACCAAGACACCCAGTAC. Full variable domain (outside the CDR3, taken from reference TRBV19 and TRBJ2-5): GGIITQTPKFLIGQEGQKLTLKCQQNFNHDTMYWYRQDSGKGLRLIYYSITENDLQKGDLSEGYDASREKKSSFSLTVTSAQKNEMAVFLCASSIDNNQDTQYFGPGTRLLVL.

With respect to this clone: The gene names given are mouse names. The sequence runs out 1 residue before the end of the CDR3; the remainder is reconstructed from the germline J gene. The rearrangement links TRBV4 to TRBJ1-5; tentative D call: TRBD1 (6 bases). Trimming took 6 bases from V and 7 from J, leaving 10 bases between them. The germline gives CDR1 LGHDT, CDR2 YNNKQL (reference sequence). This CDR3 is built from 12 residues. The part of the CDR3 DNA that was read is TGTGCCAGCAGTCGGGGGGCGCAGGCTCCGCTT. This encodes CASSRGAQAPL. The CDR3 in full is CASSRGAQAPLF.

As concerns this clone: Germline and genes here are mouse. The read stops 1 residue short of the end of the CDR3; the missing end is completed from the germline J gene. This chain links TRBV4 with TRBJ1-6; D uncertain. TRBJ1-6 is classed as an ORF, of uncertain function. Trimming removed 5 bases from V and 7 bases from J, with 6 bases in between. This CDR3 contains 12 residues. The germline gives CDR1 LGHDT, CDR2 YNNKQL (reference sequence). CDR3 DNA, as far as it was read: TGTGCCAGCAGCCAGAACAATTCGCCCCTCTAC. It encodes CASSQNNSPLY. From start to end, the CDR3 is CASSQNNSPLYF.

Points on this clone: The germline and genes are mouse ones. Read sequence stops 1 residue before the CDR3 end, and the germline J gene provides the missing end. This chain uses TRBV20 with TRBJ1-4; TRBD1 aligns across 7 bases. CDR3 length equals 14 residues. Germline CDR1 and CDR2: GFQATS and STVNSAI. The V segment lost 0 bases and the J segment 3 bases; nucleotides outside the gene matches: 1. CDR3 protein: CGAREGGPNERLFF. Partial CDR3 DNA: TGTGGTGCTAGGGAAGGGGGCCCCAACGAAAGATTATTT.